Below, 21 T cell receptor beta chains from the same sample are listed, as sequenced in a study of control samples from healthy donors and cancer patients (dated by TCRdb to the early 2020s). Library preparation used the immunoSEQ multiplex PCR assay. The source is immuneACCESS, and TCRdb retained only in-frame sequences with V and J called. Part of the clones is not carried over; for the studies checked, unresolved V genes explain less than half of this, and the remainder is unexplained. This sample is represented by about 77,000 clones; 85% to 95% of them were singletons. Together, the top ten hold around 6% of the sample. Sequenced sample: blood. The receptors derive from an older woman in good health.

The rearrangement links TRBV4-1 to TRBJ1-2; 12 bases fit TRBD1. Germline V CDR1 and CDR2: MGHRA, YSYEKL. After removal of 4 bases from V and 4 bases from J, the junction contained 19 bases not matched to a gene. This CDR3 is built from 20 residues. The CDR3 nucleotides read TGCGCCAGCAGCCGAAAAATGACCCTGGCCGGGACAGGGGGCGTCTATGGCTACACCTTC. As protein: CASSRKMTLAGTGGVYGYTF.

This chain uses TRBV5-1 with TRBJ2-3, with 12 bases lining up with TRBD2. V trimming: 4 bases; J trimming: 2 bases; junction bases outside the gene matches: 2. Germline CDR1 reads SGHRS; CDR2 reads YFSETQ. The CDR3 length is 15 residues. CDR3 protein: CASSGTSGFTDTQYF. The DNA for the CDR3 is TGCGCCAGCAGCGGGACTAGCGGGTTCACAGATACGCAGTATTTT.

The V gene is TRBV5-1, the J gene TRBJ2-7; 7 nucleotides align to TRBD1. The CDR3 runs to 16 residues. Germline V lookup: CDR1 SGHRS, CDR2 YFSETQ. V lost 4 bases to trimming and J lost 3 bases; unmatched junction nucleotides: 13. The CDR3 spells CASSPSSGTVRYEQYF. The CDR3 region has the DNA TGCGCCAGCAGCCCCTCATCCGGGACAGTGCGCTACGAGCAGTACTTC. Together with reference TRBV5-1 and TRBJ2-7, the CDR3 gives the full variable domain: KAGVTQTPRYLIKTRGQQVTLSCSPISGHRSVSWYQQTPGQGLQFLFEYFSETQRNKGNFPGRFSGRQFSNSRSEMNVSTLELGDSALYLCASSPSSGTVRYEQYFGPGTRLTVT.

This chain links TRBV6-5 with TRBJ2-7, with 7 bases fitting TRBD2. With V trimmed by 6 bases and J by 9 bases, 5 bases remained unmatched. The CDR3 sequence is 11 residues long. Germline loops: CDR1 MNHEY, CDR2 SVGAGI. CDR3 nucleotides: TGTGCCAGCAGAACTAGCGCCGTGCAGTACTTC. It yields the protein CASRTSAVQYF.

The rearrangement links TRBV21-1 to TRBJ2-1; TRBD1, the table's D call, was not compared with the DNA. TRBV21-1 is reported as a pseudogene. The CDR3 has 15 residues. The CDR3 here is CASSKDRRVEGEQFF. CDR3 bases: TGTGCCAGCAGCAAGGACAGGAGGGTGGAGGGTGAGCAGTTCTTC.

The CDR3 loop is CASSYSRDSYGYTF. Written as DNA, the CDR3 is TGTGCCAGCAGTTACTCCCGGGACAGCTATGGCTACACCTTC. V and J are TRBV6-6 and TRBJ1-2; 7 nucleotides agree with TRBD1. V gave up 0 bases and J gave up 4 bases; unmatched junction bases: 2. Germline CDR1 reads MNHNY; CDR2 reads SVGAGI (reference sequence). The CDR3 has 14 residues.

A few counts support this clone. The chain couples TRBV27 to TRBJ2-2; 8 bases match TRBD2. V gave up 8 bases and J gave up 5 bases; unmatched junction bases: 7. CDR3 size: 14 residues. The germline gives CDR1 MNHEY, CDR2 SMNVEV (reference sequence). CDR3 in DNA: TGTGCCAGCGGAGAAGCGGGAGTAACCGGGGAGCTGTTTTTT. This translates into CASGEAGVTGELFF.

The chain is built from TRBV28 and TRBJ1-2; D may be TRBD1 (6 bases). V was pared by 6 bases and J by 4 bases, with 12 bases between. The CDR3 spans 13 residues. Germline V gene lookup returns CDR1 MDHEN and CDR2 SYDVKM. For the CDR3, the DNA is TGTGCCAGCAGCCCTGACAGGATCTATGGCTACACCTTC. Protein: CASSPDRIYGYTF.

This sequence joins TRBV27 and TRBJ2-7, with 14 positions matching TRBD2. Germline trimming cut 5 bases from V and 6 bases from J; bases unmatched to any gene: 3. CDR3 length: 14 residues. The V gene's germline CDR1 is MNHEY and CDR2 SMNVEV (reference sequence). The CDR3: CASSPGLAGVEQYF. In DNA form, the CDR3 reads TGTGCCAGCAGTCCGGGACTAGCGGGAGTCGAGCAGTACTTC.

This chain connects TRBV24-1 to TRBJ2-1; 10 bases are a match to TRBD1. Germline V CDR1 and CDR2: KGHDR, SFDVKD. The CDR3 covers 15 residues. After removal of 3 bases from V and 5 bases from J, the junction contained 3 bases not matched to a gene. The CDR3 nucleotides are TGTGCCACCAGTGATCGACAGGGGGCAGACAATGAGCAGTTCTTC. It codes for CATSDRQGADNEQFF.

The chain has TRBV18 and TRBJ1-5; D is undetermined. This CDR3 spans 13 amino acids. V lost 8 bases to trimming and J lost 3 bases, with 11 bases between them. Germline V gene lookup returns CDR1 KGHSH and CDR2 LQKENI. The CDR3 spells CASTLGDNQPQHF. CDR3 DNA: TGTGCCAGCACCCTAGGAGACAATCAGCCCCAGCATTTT.

The chain uses TRBV7-9 and TRBJ2-7, with 10 bases matching TRBD2. Trimming at V came to 5 bases and at J to 4 bases, leaving 8 bases not matched to a gene. This CDR3 contains 15 residues. Germline V lookup: CDR1 SEHNR, CDR2 FQNEAQ (reference sequence). In nucleotides, the CDR3 is TGTGCCAGCAGCCCTAGCGGGAGTAATAGGTACGAGCAGTACTTC. Protein sequence: CASSPSGSNRYEQYF. Filled out from reference TRBV7-9 and TRBJ2-7, the complete variable domain reads DTGVSQNPRHKITKRGQNVTFRCDPISEHNRLYWYRQTLGQGPEFLTYFQNEAQLEKSRLLSDRFSAERPKGSFSTLEIQRTEQGDSAMYLCASSPSGSNRYEQYFGPGTRLTVT.

The chain carries TRBV3-1 (or the pseudogene TRBV3-2) and TRBJ2-5; no definite D call. Trimming took off 1 base at V and 5 bases at J, with 11 bases between the two ends. Germline CDR1 reads LGHDT; CDR2 reads YNNKEL (reference sequence). CDR3 length equals 14 residues. The CDR3 DNA reads as TGTGCCAGCAGCCAAGGGAACCAGAGGGAGACCCAGTACTTC. Protein product: CASSQGNQRETQYF.

J is TRBJ2-3 and V is TRBV7-3, with D possibly being TRBD2 (6 bases). V lost 0 bases, J lost 5 bases, and 18 bases lay in between. In germline, CDR1 is SGHTA, CDR2 FQGTGA. The CDR3 is 17 amino acids. CDR3 amino acids: CASSLTSGAGSGDTQYF. Written as DNA, the CDR3 is TGTGCCAGCAGCTTAACGTCTGGGGCGGGATCTGGAGATACGCAGTATTTT. Drawing the rest from reference TRBV7-3 and TRBJ2-3, the complete variable domain is GAGVSQTPSNKVTEKGKYVELRCDPISGHTALYWYRQSLGQGPEFLIYFQGTGAADDSGLPNDRFFAVRPEGSVSTLKIQRTERGDSAVYLCASSLTSGAGSGDTQYFGPGTRLTVL.

The rearrangement joins TRBV27 to TRBJ1-5; unclear D gene. The V end lost 3 bases, the J end lost 3 bases, and 9 bases lay between the germline ends. The CDR3 extends over 14 amino acids. Germline CDR1 MNHEY, CDR2 SMNVEV (reference sequence). The CDR3 spells CASSLDPLNQPQHF. CDR3 coding DNA: TGTGCCAGCAGTTTGGACCCTCTCAATCAGCCCCAGCATTTT.

The V call is TRBV28, the J call TRBJ1-1; possibly TRBD1 for D (5 bases). Germline V gives CDR1 MDHEN, CDR2 SYDVKM. This CDR3 spans 14 amino acids. V lost 5 bases and J 0 bases, leaving 10 bases between the germline ends. The CDR3 DNA reads as TGTGCCAGCAGTAAAGGGGACCTGAACACTGAAGCTTTCTTT. Its protein product is CASSKGDLNTEAFF.

This clone came up a few times. This chain connects TRBV4-1 to TRBJ1-2; TRBD1 matches at 11 bases. The J segment lost 0 bases and the V segment lost 1 base, leaving 7 bases of the junction unmatched. Germline-derived CDR1 and CDR2 are MGHRA and YSYEKL. The CDR3 runs 18 residues. The CDR3 DNA follows: TGCGCCAGCAGCCAAGTTACGGGACAGGGGGTACCTAACTATGGCTACACCTTC. Translating gives CASSQVTGQGVPNYGYTF.

This chain joins TRBV2 and TRBJ2-5, with TRBD2 matching 7 bases. The CDR3 loop spans 13 amino acids. With 6 bases clipped from V and 5 bases from J, the junction kept 6 bases outside the gene matches. Germline CDR1 and CDR2: SNHLY and FYNNEI. The CDR3 region is CASSAREGETQYF. For the CDR3, the DNA is TGTGCCAGCAGCGCAAGGGAGGGGGAGACCCAGTACTTC.

This clone was recorded only once. The chain has TRBV6-5 and TRBJ1-4, with no clear D. This CDR3 comprises 16 residues. Deletions cut 2 bases from V and 4 bases from J, with 14 bases between. Germline CDR1 and CDR2: MNHEY and SVGAGI. CDR3 coding DNA: TGTGCCAGCAGTTACACGGGCCACGGGAGTAATGAAAAACTGTTTTTT. Protein product: CASSYTGHGSNEKLFF.

This clone was seen only a few times. This chain connects TRBV28 to TRBJ2-7; the D gene is possibly TRBD1 (6 bases). The CDR3 runs to 14 residues. Germline lookup yields CDR1 MDHEN and CDR2 SYDVKM. V was pared by 2 bases and J by 6 bases, with 14 bases between. CDR3 region: CASSLEAGVSEQYF. Here the CDR3 DNA reads TGTGCCAGCAGTTTAGAGGCAGGGGTGAGCGAGCAGTACTTC.

V and J are TRBV2 and TRBJ1-5, with D possibly TRBD1 on 5 matching bases. Germline CDR1 SNHLY, CDR2 FYNNEI. This CDR3 comprises 13 residues. V lost 8 bases, J lost 7 bases, and 15 bases lay in between. In nucleotides, the CDR3 is TGTGCCAGCGTACTGGGGGTCGGGCAGCCCCAGCATTTT. It yields the protein CASVLGVGQPQHF. Full variable domain (outside the CDR3, taken from reference TRBV2 and TRBJ1-5): EPEVTQTPSHQVTQMGQEVILRCVPISNHLYFYWYRQILGQKVEFLVSFYNNEISEKSEIFDDQFSVERPDGSNFTLKIRSTKLEDSAMYFCASVLGVGQPQHFGDGTRLSIL.